The clone carrying this T cell receptor beta chain was observed a handful of times. In the original analysis: Counts of nucleated cells, estimated from reference gene primer amplification, were obtained. The method was immunoSEQ multiplex PCR; TCRdb's version includes in-frame clones alone and lacks a portion of them. D and trimming come from the DNA, and the V and J calls and clone size come from that table. The data contain approximately 280,000 clones, around 86% of them singletons. This record comes from a study of blood T cell repertoires in COVID-19. Overall study: Samples of COVID-19 (acute and convalescent) were obtained from the United States, Italy and Spain.

The CDR3 extends over 13 amino acids. Germline CDR1 is MNHEY and CDR2 is SMNVEV (reference sequence). The germline V and J ends were trimmed by 7 bases and 3 bases, with 13 bases remaining between them. Those enrolled, adults aged roughly 18 to 90 years, came from 20 to 25 US areas. Recovery meant two consecutive negative NP/OP PCR tests, professional clearance, or resolved symptoms. This TCR was recovered from a woman between 18 and 29 years old who had recovered from COVID-19. Specimen: PBMCs or T cells enriched from blood (not recorded which). The chain recombines TRBV27 with TRBJ2-7, with D maybe TRBD2 (6 bases). The CDR3 is CASTFAGGYEQYF. The CDR3 DNA sequence: TGTGCCAGCACCTTTGCCGGGGGCTACGAGCAGTACTTC.